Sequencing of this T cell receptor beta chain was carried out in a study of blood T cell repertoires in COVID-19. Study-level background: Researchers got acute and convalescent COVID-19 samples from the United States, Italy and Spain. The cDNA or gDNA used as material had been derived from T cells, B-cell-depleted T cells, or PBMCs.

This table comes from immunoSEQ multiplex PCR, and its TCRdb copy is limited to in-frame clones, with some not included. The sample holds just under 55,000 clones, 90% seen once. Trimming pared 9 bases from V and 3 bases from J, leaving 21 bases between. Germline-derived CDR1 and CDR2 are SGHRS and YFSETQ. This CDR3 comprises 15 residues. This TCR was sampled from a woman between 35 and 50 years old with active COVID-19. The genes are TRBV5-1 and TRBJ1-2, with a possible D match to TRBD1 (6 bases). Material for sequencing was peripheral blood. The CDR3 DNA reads TGCGCCACCGCGCCCCGAGGCAGGGGCGACTATGGCTACACCTTC. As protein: CATAPRGRGDYGYTF.